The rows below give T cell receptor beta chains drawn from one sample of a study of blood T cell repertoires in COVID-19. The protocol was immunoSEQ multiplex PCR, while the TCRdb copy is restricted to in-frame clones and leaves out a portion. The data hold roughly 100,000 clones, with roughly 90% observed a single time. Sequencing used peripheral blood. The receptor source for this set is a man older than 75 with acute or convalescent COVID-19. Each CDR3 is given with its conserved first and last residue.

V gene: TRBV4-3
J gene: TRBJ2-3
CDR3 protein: CASSQVSGKADTQYF

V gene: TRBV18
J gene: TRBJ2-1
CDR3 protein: CASSATRDEQFF

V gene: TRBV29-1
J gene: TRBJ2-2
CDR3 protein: CSAREAANTGELFF

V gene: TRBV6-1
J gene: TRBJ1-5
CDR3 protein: CASSEVGGNQPQHF

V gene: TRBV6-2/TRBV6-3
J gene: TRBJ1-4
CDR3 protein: CASSHGTVNREKLFF

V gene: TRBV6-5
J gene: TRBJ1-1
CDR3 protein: CASSSRGITEAFF

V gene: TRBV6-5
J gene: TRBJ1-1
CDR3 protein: CASSKQGMNTEAFF

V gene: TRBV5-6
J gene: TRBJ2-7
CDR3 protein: CASSLYNRGSYEQYF

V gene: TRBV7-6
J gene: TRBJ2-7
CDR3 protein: CASSPFSGGGVSYEQYF

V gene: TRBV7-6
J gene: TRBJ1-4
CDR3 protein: CASSPGGGKLFF

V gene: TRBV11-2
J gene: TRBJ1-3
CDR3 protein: CASSSDGQGAGNTIYF

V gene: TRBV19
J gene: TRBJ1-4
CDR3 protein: CASSIQGTGNEKLFF

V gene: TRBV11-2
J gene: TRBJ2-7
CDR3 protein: CASSYSVAYEQYF

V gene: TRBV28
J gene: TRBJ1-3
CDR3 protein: CASVAPVNTIYF

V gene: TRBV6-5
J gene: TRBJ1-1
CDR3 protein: CATGSQANTEAFF

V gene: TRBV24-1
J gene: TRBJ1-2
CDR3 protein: CATSDPDRARGYTF

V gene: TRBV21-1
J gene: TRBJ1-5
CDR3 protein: CASSPTRRNQPQHF

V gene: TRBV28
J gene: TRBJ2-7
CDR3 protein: CASSLISGGLSYEQYF

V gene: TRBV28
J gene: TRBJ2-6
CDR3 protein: CASTPGLALGANVLTF

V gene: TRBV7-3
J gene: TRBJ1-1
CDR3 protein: CASSLRQGTEAFF

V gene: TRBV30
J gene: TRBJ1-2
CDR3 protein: CAWSDGNNYGYTF

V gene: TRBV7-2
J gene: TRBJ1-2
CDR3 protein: CASSAARGGYTF

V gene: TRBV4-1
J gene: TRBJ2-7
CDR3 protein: CASSQAPGQGAYEQYF

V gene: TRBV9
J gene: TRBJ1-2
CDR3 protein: CASGQGTNYGYTF

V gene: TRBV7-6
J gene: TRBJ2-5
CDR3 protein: CASSPLARGSEETQYF

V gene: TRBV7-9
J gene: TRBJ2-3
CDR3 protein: CASSLVKGPDTQYF

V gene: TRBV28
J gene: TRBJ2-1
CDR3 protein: CASSLAAPNEQFF

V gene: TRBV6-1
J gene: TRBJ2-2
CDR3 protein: CASSELARSPTGELFF